What follows describes a single T cell receptor (beta chain). In this sample, this clone turned up a few times. There is no known antigen for this receptor. No base qualities exist here, and no much larger clone lies one base off it. For sequencing of the TCRbeta CDR3 region, genomic DNA was extracted from the sorted cells. The immunoSEQ Assay was used to sequence the TCRbeta CDR3 regions. TCRdb retrieved this table from immuneACCESS and kept in-frame rearrangements only. Not all clones are present; in checked studies, unresolved V genes account for under half, and no reason is known for the remainder. This sample holds tens of thousands of clones; 85% to 90% were observed only once. The ten largest clones capture around 0.8% of the sample. The trial excluded patients who had a history of autoimmune disease or were on systemic immunosuppression. Peripheral blood for TCR sequencing was collected from all dose cohorts at baseline, on cycle 4 day 1, and on cycle 7 day 1. Samples were obtained from an open-label, multicenter, first-in-human phase I dose-escalation trial of ivuxolimab. Adults with locally advanced or metastatic melanoma, renal cell carcinoma, hepatocellular carcinoma or head and neck squamous cell carcinoma were enrolled in the trial. Before TCR sequencing, CD4+ T cells and CD8+ T cells were sorted from peripheral blood as separate populations.

The CDR3 holds 12 amino acids from the cysteine to the phenylalanine. The sequence is cut down to CDR3 DNA, 36 bases in frame from base 1. For CDR1 and CDR2, the germline V gene lists ENHRY and SYGVKD. V and J are trimmed by 0 bases and 14 bases, and the gene matches miss 6 bases of the junction. The source of the sample is a study of OX40 agonist ivuxolimab in advanced cancers. Notes on the research overall: The costimulatory receptor OX40 (CD134) was targeted by ivuxolimab, a fully human IgG2 agonistic monoclonal antibody. Intravenous ivuxolimab was administered to patients every 2 weeks at six dose levels: 0.01, 0.1, 0.3, 1.5, 3 and 10 mg/kg. Of the approximately 53 patients in dose escalation, about 20 had hepatocellular carcinoma, roughly 15 had melanoma, 9 had renal cell carcinoma and 9 had head and neck cancer. In the dose-escalation cohort, about four fifths of patients were male, and the mean age was 60 years with a range of roughly 23 to 90. Patients were allowed to have had prior anti-PD-1, anti-PD-L1 or anti-CTLA-4 therapy, and roughly 40% of the dose-escalation patients had previously received checkpoint inhibitors. Three dose-escalation patients achieved partial responses, one with hepatocellular carcinoma and two with cutaneous melanoma. The point of sequencing TCRbeta in the periphery was to test whether ivuxolimab changed TCR sequence diversity and drove clonal T-cell expansion. The paper describes the monotherapy dose-escalation part (N of about 54 patients) of the phase I trial of ivuxolimab. General findings and caveats noted by the study authors: On average, CD8+ T cells showed more expanded clones than CD4+ T cells after ivuxolimab. The antigen specificity of the peripheral T cells that underwent clonal expansion was not determined. Clonal expansion of both CD4+ and CD8+ blood T cells was observed from baseline to week 6 at doses 0.1 to 3.0 mg/kg. Low levels of normalized T-cell clonal expansion were also shown by some nonresponding patients. In partial responders in the 0.1-3.0 mg/kg groups, normalized peripheral clonal expansion was found to be among the lowest, especially among CD8+ T cells.

The chain links TRBV10-3 with TRBJ1-1, and TRBD1 matches 7 of the central bases. The sample in question was CD4+ or CD8+ T cells sorted from blood, obtained in a trial of the OX40 agonist ivuxolimab. This sequence was found in an adult with an advanced solid tumor such as melanoma, head and neck, liver or kidney cancer. In nucleotides, the sequence is TGTGCCATCAGTGAGTCGGGGGACAGCCCATTCTTT. The resulting protein is CAISESGDSPFF.